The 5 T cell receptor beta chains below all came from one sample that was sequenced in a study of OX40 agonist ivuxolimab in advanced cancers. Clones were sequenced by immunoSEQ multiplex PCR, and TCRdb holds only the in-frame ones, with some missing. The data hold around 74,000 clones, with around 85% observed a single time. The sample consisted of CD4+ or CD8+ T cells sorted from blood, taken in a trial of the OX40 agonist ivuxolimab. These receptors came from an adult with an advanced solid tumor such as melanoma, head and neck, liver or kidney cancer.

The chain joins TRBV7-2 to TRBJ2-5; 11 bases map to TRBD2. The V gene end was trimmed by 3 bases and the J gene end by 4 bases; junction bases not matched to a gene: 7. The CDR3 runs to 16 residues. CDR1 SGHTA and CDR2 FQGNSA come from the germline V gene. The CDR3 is CASSFTSGGGGETQYF. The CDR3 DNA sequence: TGTGCCAGCAGCTTTACTAGCGGGGGAGGGGGAGAGACCCAGTACTTC.

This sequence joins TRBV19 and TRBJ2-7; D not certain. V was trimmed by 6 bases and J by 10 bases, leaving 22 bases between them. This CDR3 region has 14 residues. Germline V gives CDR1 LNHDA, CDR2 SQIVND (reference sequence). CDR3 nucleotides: TGTGCCAGTAGCCCCAGAGCACGGTCCCTGGAACAGTACTTC. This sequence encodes CASSPRARSLEQYF.

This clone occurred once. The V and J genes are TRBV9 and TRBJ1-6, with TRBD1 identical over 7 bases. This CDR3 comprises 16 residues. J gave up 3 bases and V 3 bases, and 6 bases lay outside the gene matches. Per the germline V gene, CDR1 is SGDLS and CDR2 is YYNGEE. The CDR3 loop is CASSDGDSSYNSPLHF. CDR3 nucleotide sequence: TGTGCCAGCAGCGACGGGGACAGCAGCTATAATTCACCCCTCCACTTT. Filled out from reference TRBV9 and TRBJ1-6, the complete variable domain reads DSGVTQTPKHLITATGQRVTLRCSPRSGDLSVYWYQQSLDQGLQFLIQYYNGEERAKGNILERFSAQQFPDLHSELNLSSLELGDSALYFCASSDGDSSYNSPLHFGNGTRLTVT.

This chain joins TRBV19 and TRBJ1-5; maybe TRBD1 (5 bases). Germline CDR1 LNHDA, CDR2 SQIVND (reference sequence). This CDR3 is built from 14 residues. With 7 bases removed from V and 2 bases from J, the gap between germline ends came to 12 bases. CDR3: CASKRGAGNQPQHF. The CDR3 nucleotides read TGTGCCAGTAAGCGCGGGGCCGGCAATCAGCCCCAGCATTTT.

CDR3 nucleotide sequence: TGTGCCAGCAGTCCGAGCGGGGGGGCAGATACGCAGTATTTT. Protein: CASSPSGGADTQYF. The chain links TRBV6-4 to TRBJ2-3, with 10 bases lining up with TRBD2. Germline V gives CDR1 MRHNA, CDR2 SNTAGT. The CDR3 covers 14 residues. V lost 5 bases, J lost 4 bases, and 3 bases stayed unmatched.